This T cell receptor (beta chain) emerged from a study of blood T cells in healthy people across ages. Regarding the study as a whole: Long-lived donors carried more naive CD4+ cells and greater diversity than aged donors. Significant beta diversity loss was already apparent by age approximately 37, declining roughly linearly.

Turning to this clonotype: Antigen unknown. An end of the junction does not agree with germline; a read error may underlie this.

For the second PCR, which ran for about 6 to 11 cycles, a sample-barcoded 5' primer and a J-beta primer mix were used. TCRdb re-derived calls from the 5' RACE reads in MiXCR, one entry per CDR3 protein. The sample holds 600,000 or so distinct CDR3 sequences, about 30% seen once. Germline V gene lookup returns CDR1 DFQATT and CDR2 SNEGSKA (reference sequence). The CDR3 runs to 15 residues. This TCR was sampled from a woman of 80 years or more in good health. Specimen: blood. The rearrangement links TRBV20-1 to TRBJ1-5, with no clear D. DNA for the CDR3: TGCAGTGCTAGAGGCCCCGGCCACGGGAATCGGCCCCAGCATTTT. Its protein is CSARGPGHGNRPQHF.